This TCR beta chain was retrieved from a study of beta chain features in type 1 diabetes. General observations from the study: Naive, central memory and regulatory TCRB repertoires appeared more similar among patients than healthy donors. Possible PCR preference for shorter templates applied equally to patients and controls. Type 1 diabetes patients had moderately but significantly shorter TCRB CDR3s in all four CD4+ subsets. Highly expressing activated T cells could be over-counted with a cDNA template.

Expressed TCRB transcripts got sequenced, as all isolated RNA was reverse transcribed. An average approximately 3.5 million reads came from naive, central memory and regulatory T cell samples. TCRdb keeps only in-frame clones here, not all; method: immunoSEQ multiplex PCR. Among 200,000 to 250,000 clones listed, approximately 16% were seen once. About this clone itself: Antigen: not known.

CDR3 size: 15 residues. Trimming took 4 bases from V and 1 from J; bases not matched to a gene: 3. CDR1 is KGHSH, CDR2 LQKENI, per germline. The sequencing sample was made of naive CD4+ T cells from blood. The sequence came from a young man with type 1 diabetes. The rearrangement uses TRBV18 and TRBJ2-1; 8 nucleotides line up with TRBD2. CDR3 sequence: CASSLIAGSYNEQFF. The DNA of the CDR3 is TGTGCCAGCTCACTTATAGCGGGATCCTACAATGAGCAGTTCTTC.